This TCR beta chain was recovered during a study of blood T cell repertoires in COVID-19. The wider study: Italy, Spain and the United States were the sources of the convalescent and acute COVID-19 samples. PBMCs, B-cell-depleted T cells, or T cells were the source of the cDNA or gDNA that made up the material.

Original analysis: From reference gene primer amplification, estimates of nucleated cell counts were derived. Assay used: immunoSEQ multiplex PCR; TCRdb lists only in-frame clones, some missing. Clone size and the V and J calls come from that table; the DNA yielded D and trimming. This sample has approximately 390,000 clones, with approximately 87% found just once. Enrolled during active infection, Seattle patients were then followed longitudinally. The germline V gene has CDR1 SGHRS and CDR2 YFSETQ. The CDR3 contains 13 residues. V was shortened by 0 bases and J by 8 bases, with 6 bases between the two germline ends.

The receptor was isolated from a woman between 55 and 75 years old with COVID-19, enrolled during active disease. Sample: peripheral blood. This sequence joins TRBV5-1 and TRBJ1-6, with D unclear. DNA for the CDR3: TGCGCCAGCAGCTTGGTGGAGGATTCACCCCTCCACTTT. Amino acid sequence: CASSLVEDSPLHF.